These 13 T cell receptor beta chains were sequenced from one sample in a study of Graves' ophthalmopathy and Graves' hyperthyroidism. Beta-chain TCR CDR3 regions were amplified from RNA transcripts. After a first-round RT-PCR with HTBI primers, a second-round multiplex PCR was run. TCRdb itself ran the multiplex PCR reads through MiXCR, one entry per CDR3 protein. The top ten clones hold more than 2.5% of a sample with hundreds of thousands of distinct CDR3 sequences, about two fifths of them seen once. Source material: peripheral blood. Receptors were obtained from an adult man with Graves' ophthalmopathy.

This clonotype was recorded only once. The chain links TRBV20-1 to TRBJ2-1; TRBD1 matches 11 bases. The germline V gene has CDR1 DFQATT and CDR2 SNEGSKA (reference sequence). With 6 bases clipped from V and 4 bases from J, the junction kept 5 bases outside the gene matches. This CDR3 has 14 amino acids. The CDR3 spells CSALGTGGYNEQFF. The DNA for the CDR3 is TGCAGTGCCCTCGGGACAGGGGGTTACAATGAGCAGTTCTTC.

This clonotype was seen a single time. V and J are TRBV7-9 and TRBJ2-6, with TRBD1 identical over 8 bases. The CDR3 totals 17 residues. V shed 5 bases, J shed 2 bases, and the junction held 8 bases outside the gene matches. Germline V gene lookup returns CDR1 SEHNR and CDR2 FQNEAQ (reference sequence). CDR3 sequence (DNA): TGTGCCAGCAGCGGAGCCGGGACAGGCACTGGGGCCAACGTCCTGACTTTC. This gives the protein CASSGAGTGTGANVLTF.

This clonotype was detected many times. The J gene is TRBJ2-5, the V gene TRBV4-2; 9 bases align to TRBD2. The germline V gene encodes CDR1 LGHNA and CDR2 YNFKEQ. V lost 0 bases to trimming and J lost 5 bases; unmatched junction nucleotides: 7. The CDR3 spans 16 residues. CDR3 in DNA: TGTGCCAGCAGCCAAGAACGCGGGAGGGCCACGGAGACCCAGTACTTC. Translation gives CASSQERGRATETQYF.

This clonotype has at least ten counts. CDR3 nucleotides: TGTGCCAGCAGACCGGGCCCAAATTCACCCCTCCACTTT. Translated: CASRPGPNSPLHF. The chain recombines TRBV6-5 with TRBJ1-6; no clear D. Trimming took off 6 bases at V and 7 bases at J, with 10 bases between the two ends. Germline V lookup: CDR1 MNHEY, CDR2 SVGAGI. The CDR3 sequence is 13 residues long.

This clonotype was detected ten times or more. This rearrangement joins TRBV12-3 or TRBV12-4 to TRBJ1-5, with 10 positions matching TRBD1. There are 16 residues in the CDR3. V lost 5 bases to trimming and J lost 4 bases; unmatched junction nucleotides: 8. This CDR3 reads CASSAGQGLGNQPQHF. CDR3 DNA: TGTGCCAGCAGTGCGGGACAGGGGTTGGGGAATCAGCCCCAGCATTTT.

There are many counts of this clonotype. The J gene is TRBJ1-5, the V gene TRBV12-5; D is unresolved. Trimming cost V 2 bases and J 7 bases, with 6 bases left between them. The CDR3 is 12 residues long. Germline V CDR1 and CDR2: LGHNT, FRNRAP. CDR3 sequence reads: CASGLTQQPQHF. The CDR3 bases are TGTGCTAGTGGTTTGACGCAACAGCCCCAGCATTTT.

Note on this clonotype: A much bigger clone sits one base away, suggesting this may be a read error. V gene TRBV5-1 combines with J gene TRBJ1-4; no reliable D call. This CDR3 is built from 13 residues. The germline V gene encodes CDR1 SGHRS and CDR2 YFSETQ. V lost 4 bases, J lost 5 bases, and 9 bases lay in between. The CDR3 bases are TGCGCCAGCAGCATTGACGAGAATGAAAAACTGTTTTTT. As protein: CASSIDENEKLFF.

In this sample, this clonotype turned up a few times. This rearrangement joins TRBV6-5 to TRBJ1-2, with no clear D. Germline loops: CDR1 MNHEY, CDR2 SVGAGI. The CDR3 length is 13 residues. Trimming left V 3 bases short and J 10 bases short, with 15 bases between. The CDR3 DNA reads TGTGCCAGCAGTTATCTTGTTGCGGGTGTCTACACCTTC. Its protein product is CASSYLVAGVYTF.

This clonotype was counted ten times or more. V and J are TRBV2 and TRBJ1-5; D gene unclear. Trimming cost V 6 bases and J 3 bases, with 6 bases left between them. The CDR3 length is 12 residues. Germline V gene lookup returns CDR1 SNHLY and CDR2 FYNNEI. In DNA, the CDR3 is TGTGCCAGCAGCCCGTTCAATCAGCCCCAGCATTTT. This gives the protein CASSPFNQPQHF.

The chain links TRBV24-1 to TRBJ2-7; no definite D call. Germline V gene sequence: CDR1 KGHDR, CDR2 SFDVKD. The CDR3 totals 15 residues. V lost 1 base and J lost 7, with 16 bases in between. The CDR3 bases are TGTGCCACCAGTGATTTAGGACGGTTCACCGGGGAGCAGTACTTC. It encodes CATSDLGRFTGEQYF.

CDR3 DNA: TGCAGTGACTCAGGGGGCAATTCACCCCTCCACTTT. Translated, it gives CSDSGGNSPLHF. The rearrangement uses TRBV20-1 and TRBJ1-6, with TRBD1 matching over 8 bases. This CDR3 contains 12 residues. From germline, CDR1 is DFQATT and CDR2 SNEGSKA (reference sequence). Trimming at V came to 7 bases and at J to 7 bases, leaving 3 bases not matched to a gene.

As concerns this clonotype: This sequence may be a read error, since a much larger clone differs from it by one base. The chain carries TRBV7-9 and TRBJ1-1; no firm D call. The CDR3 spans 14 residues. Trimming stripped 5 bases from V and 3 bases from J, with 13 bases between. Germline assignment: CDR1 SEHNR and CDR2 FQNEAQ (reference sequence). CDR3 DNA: TGTGCCAGCAGCGTGACACTGTGTGACACTGAAGCTTTCTTT. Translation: CASSVTLCDTEAFF.

The CDR3 protein is CAISYFTRETQYF. The CDR3 coding sequence is TGTGCCATCAGTTACTTTACCCGGGAGACCCAGTACTTC. The chain uses TRBV10-3 and TRBJ2-5; D gene unclear. The CDR3 covers 13 residues. Trimming shortened V by 5 bases and J by 5 bases, and 12 bases separated the two germline ends. Germline V CDR1 and CDR2: ENHRY, SYGVKD.